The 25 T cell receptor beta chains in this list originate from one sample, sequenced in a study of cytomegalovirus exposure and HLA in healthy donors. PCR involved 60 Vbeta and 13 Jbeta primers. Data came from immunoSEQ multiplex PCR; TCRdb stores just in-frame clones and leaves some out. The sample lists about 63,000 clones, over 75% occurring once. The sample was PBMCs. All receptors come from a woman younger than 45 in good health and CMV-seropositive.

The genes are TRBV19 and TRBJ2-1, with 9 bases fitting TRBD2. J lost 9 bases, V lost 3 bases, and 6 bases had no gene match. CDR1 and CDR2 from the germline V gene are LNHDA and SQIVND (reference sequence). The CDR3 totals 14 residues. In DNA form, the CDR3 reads TGTGCCAGTAGTATGTGGCCTAGCGGGACTGAGCAGTTCTTC. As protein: CASSMWPSGTEQFF.

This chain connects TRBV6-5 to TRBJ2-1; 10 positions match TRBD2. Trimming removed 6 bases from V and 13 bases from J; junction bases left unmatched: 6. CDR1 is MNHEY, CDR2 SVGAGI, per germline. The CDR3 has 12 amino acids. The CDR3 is CASRPTSGVQFF. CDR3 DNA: TGTGCCAGCAGGCCTACTAGCGGGGTACAGTTCTTC.

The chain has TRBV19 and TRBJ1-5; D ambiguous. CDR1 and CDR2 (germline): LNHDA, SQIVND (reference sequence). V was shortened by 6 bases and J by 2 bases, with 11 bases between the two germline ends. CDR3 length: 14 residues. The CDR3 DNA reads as TGTGCCAGTAGCAGTGTAGGAGGCAATCAGCCCCAGCATTTT. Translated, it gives CASSSVGGNQPQHF.

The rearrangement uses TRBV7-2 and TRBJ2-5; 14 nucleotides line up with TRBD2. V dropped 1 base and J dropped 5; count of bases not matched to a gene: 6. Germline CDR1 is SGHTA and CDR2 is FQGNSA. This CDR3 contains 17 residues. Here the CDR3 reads CASSLGGLAGVRETQYF. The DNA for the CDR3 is TGTGCCAGCAGCTTAGGGGGACTAGCGGGAGTCCGGGAGACCCAGTACTTC.

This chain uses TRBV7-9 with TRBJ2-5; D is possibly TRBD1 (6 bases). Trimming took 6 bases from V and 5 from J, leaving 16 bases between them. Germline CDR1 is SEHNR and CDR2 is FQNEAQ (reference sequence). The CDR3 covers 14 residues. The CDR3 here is CASRSSGADETQYF. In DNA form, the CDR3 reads TGTGCCAGCAGATCCTCAGGGGCGGACGAGACCCAGTACTTC.

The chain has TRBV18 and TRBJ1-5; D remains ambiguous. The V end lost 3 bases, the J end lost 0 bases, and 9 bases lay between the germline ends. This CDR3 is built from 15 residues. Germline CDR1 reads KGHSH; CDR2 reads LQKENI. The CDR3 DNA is TGTGCCAGCTCACCGCAAGAGAATAGCAATCAGCCCCAGCATTTT. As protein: CASSPQENSNQPQHF.

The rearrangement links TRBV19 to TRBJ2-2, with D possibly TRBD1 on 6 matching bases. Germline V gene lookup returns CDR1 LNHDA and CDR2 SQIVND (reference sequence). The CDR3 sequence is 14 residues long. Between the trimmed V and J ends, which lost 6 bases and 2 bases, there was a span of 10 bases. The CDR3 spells CASSLTGNTGELFF. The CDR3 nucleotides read TGTGCCAGTAGCCTGACAGGAAACACCGGGGAGCTGTTTTTT.

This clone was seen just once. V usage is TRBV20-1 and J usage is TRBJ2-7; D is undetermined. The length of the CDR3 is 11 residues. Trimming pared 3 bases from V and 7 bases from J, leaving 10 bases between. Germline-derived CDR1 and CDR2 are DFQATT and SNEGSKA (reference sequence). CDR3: CSASGAGEQYF. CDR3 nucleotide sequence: TGCAGTGCTAGCGGAGCTGGGGAGCAGTACTTC.

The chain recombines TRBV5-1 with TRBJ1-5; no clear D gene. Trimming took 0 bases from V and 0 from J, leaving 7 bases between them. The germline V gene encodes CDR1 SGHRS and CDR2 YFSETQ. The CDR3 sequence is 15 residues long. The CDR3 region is CASSLVGSSNQPQHF. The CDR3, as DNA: TGCGCCAGCAGCTTGGTCGGGAGTAGCAATCAGCCCCAGCATTTT.

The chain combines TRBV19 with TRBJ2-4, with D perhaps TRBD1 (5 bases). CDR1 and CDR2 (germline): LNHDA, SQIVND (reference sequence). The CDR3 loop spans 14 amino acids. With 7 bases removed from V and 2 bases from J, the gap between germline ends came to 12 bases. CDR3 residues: CASTHRSSKNIQYF. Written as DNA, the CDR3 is TGTGCCAGTACTCACAGGTCCTCCAAAAACATTCAGTACTTC.

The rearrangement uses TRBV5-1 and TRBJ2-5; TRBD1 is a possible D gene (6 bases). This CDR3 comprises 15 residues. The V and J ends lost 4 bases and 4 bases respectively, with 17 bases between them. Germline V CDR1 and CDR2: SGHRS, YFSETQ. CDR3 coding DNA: TGCGCCAGCAGCCCAATCAGGGGAATGGGAGAGACCCAGTACTTC. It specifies CASSPIRGMGETQYF.

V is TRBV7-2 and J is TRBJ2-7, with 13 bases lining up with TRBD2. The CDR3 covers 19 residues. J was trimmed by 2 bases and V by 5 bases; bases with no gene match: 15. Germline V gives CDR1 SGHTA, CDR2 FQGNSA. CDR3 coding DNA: TGTGCCAGCAGCGGCAGGACTAGCGGGAGTAGTTCATCTGCCTACGAGCAGTACTTC. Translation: CASSGRTSGSSSSAYEQYF.

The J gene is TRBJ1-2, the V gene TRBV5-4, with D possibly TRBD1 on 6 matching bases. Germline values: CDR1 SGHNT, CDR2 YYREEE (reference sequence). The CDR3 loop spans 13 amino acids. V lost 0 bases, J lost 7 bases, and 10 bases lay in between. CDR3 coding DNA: TGTGCCAGCAGCTTGGACAGGGAAGGTGGCTACACCTTC. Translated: CASSLDREGGYTF.

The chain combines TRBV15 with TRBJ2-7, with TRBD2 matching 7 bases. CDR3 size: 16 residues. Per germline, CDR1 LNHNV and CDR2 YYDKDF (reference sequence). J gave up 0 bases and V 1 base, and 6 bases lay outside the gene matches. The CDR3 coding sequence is TGTGCCACCAGCAGAGGAGGCAGCGGGAACTCCTACGAGCAGTACTTC. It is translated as CATSRGGSGNSYEQYF. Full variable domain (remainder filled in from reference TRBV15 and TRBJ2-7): DAMVIQNPRYQVTQFGKPVTLSCSQTLNHNVMYWYQQKSSQAPKLLFHYYDKDFNNEADTPDNFQSRRPNTSFCFLDIRSPGLGDTAMYLCATSRGGSGNSYEQYFGPGTRLTVT.

The CDR3 is CAISELGGIGDEQYF. The DNA of the CDR3 is TGTGCCATCAGTGAGCTTGGCGGGATAGGGGACGAGCAGTACTTC. This sequence joins TRBV10-3 and TRBJ2-7, with D possibly TRBD2 on 6 matching bases. This CDR3 comprises 15 residues. Germline CDR1 and CDR2: ENHRY and SYGVKD. The V end lost 2 bases, the J end lost 5 bases, and 16 bases lay between the germline ends.

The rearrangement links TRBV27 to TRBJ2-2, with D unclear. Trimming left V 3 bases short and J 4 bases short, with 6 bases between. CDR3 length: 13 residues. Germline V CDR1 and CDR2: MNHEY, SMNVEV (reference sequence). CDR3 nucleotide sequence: TGTGCCAGCAGTTTTTCTTCCACCGGGGAGCTGTTTTTT. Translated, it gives CASSFSSTGELFF.

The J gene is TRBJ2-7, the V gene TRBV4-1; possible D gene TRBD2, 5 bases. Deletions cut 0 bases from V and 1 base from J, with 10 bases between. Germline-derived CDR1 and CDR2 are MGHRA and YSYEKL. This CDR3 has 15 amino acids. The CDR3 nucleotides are TGCGCCAGCAGCCAAGACTCCGGGGAATCCTACGAGCAGTACTTC. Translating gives CASSQDSGESYEQYF.

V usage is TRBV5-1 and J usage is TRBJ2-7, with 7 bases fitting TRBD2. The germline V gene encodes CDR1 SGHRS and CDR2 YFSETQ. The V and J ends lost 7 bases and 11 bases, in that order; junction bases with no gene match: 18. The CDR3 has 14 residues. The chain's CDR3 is CASPTPPRGVGEYF. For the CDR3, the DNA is TGCGCCAGCCCTACTCCTCCCCGGGGGGTTGGGGAGTACTTC.

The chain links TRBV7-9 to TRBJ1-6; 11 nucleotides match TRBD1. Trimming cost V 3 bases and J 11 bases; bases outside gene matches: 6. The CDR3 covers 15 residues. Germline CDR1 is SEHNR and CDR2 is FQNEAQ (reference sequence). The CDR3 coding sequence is TGTGCCAGCAGCTTGGACAGGGGGCGCAGGGCACCCCTCCACTTT. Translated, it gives CASSLDRGRRAPLHF.

The CDR3 DNA reads TGTGCCAGCAGTTCGTATTACAGGGGAACGGGCGGCTACACCTTC. This translates into CASSSYYRGTGGYTF. The chain combines TRBV6-5 with TRBJ1-2; 7 bases are a match to TRBD1. With V trimmed by 4 bases and J by 8 bases, 13 bases remained unmatched. From germline, CDR1 is MNHEY and CDR2 SVGAGI. This CDR3 has 15 residues.

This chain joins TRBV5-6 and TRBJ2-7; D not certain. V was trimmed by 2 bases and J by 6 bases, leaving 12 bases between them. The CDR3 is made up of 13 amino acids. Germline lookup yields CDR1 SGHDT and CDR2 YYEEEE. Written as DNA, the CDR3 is TGTGCCAGCAGCTTAGCTATGTCCGGCGAGCAGTACTTC. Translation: CASSLAMSGEQYF.

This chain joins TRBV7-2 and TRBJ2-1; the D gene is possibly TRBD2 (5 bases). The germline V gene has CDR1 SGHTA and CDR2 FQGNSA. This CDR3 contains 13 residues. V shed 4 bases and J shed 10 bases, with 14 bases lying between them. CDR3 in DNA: TGTGCCAGCAGCTCAGACGGGGATACGGAGCAGTTCTTC. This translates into CASSSDGDTEQFF. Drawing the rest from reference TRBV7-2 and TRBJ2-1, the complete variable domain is GAGVSQSPSNKVTEKGKDVELRCDPISGHTALYWYRQSLGQGLEFLIYFQGNSAPDKSGLPSDRFSAERTGGSVSTLTIQRTQQEDSAVYLCASSSDGDTEQFFGPGTRLTVL.

The CDR3 nucleotides are TGTGCCAGCAGTTTGGGCGGGAACCCTCTATTGAACACTGAAGCTTTCTTT. Protein sequence: CASSLGGNPLLNTEAFF. V gene TRBV28 combines with J gene TRBJ1-1; D not resolved. CDR1 and CDR2 (germline): MDHEN, SYDVKM. The V gene lost 3 bases and the J gene lost 0 bases, with 17 bases spanning the gap. The CDR3 totals 17 residues. Combining the CDR3 with reference TRBV28 and TRBJ1-1 gives the whole variable domain DVKVTQSSRYLVKRTGEKVFLECVQDMDHENMFWYRQDPGLGLRLIYFSYDVKMKEKGDIPEGYSVSREKKERFSLILESASTNQTSMYLCASSLGGNPLLNTEAFFGQGTRLTVV.

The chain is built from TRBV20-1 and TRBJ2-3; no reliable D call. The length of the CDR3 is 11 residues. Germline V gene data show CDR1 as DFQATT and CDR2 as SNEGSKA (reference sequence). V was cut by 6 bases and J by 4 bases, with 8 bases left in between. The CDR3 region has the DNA TGCAGTGCCGCCCGGGCAGATACGCAGTATTTT. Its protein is CSAARADTQYF.

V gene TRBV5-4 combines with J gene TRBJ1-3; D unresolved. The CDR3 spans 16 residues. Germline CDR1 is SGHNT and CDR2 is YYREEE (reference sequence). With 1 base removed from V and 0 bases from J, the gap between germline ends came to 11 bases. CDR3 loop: CASSLNGGRSGNTIYF. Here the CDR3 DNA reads TGTGCCAGCAGCTTGAACGGCGGCCGCTCTGGAAACACCATATATTTT.